This record looks at one T cell receptor (beta chain) sequence and its context. Its antigen is undetermined. Sequence at one end of the junction differs from germline and may be a read error. This specimen comes from a study of T cell repertoires in aging, cancer and after chemotherapy. The wider study: Six age groups, ranging from 30 or younger to 70 or older, included the donors. Regarding the study as a whole: Across the chemotherapy interval, each cancer cohort showed higher median generation probability, suggesting thymic rebound.

A mixed TRB-A/B primer pool amplified rearranged TRB by multiplex touch-down PCR. In TCRdb, the multiplex PCR reads were re-called with MiXCR into one record per CDR3 protein. Altogether under 4,000 distinct CDR3 sequences are present, 25% to 35% being singletons, with the ten largest covering around 21%. CDR3 length equals 16 residues. Germline CDR1 and CDR2: LNHDA and SQIVND (reference sequence). Amplification of TCR beta used genomic DNA extracted from peripheral blood. The sequenced material came from blood. V gene TRBV19 combines with J gene TRBJ2-1; 7 nucleotides align to TRBD2. This clonotype was sampled from a human donor with a solid tumor. This CDR3 is CASTPLGGDDYNKQFF. As DNA, the CDR3 is TGTGCCAGTACCCCATTGGGGGGGGATGACTACAATAAGCAGTTCTTC.